Below, 13 T cell receptor beta chains from the same sample are listed, as sequenced in a study of identical twins. MiXCR, applied by TCRdb to the 5' RACE reads, yields one record per CDR3 protein. The sample includes nearly 900,000 distinct CDR3 sequences, over 9% of them seen just once. The same sample was also studied in work on yellow fever vaccine responses in identical twins.

Sequenced input: PBMCs. The source is a woman younger than 30 in good health.

The sample holds a few counts of this clonotype. The chain is built from TRBV12-3 or TRBV12-4 and TRBJ1-2; no clear D gene. The CDR3 is made up of 14 amino acids. V lost 2 bases and J 2 bases, leaving 9 bases between the germline ends. The CDR3 region is CASSLHTVNYGYTF. The CDR3 DNA follows: TGTGCCAGCAGTTTACACACCGTGAACTATGGCTACACCTTC.

This chain uses TRBV25-1 with TRBJ2-1, with TRBD1 matching over 9 bases. With 8 bases clipped from V and 6 bases from J, the junction kept 5 bases outside the gene matches. The CDR3 is 13 residues long. Germline CDR1 MGHDK, CDR2 SYGVNS. CDR3 amino acids: CASGDRVINEQFF. The CDR3 DNA is TGTGCCAGCGGGGACAGGGTTATCAATGAGCAGTTCTTC.

Ten or more counts support this clonotype. The chain uses TRBV28 and TRBJ2-3; possible D gene TRBD2, 6 bases. Trimming cost V 4 bases and J 0 bases, with 14 bases left between them. Per the germline V gene, CDR1 is MDHEN and CDR2 is SYDVKM. This CDR3 region has 16 residues. CDR3 loop: CASSSPSGLSTDTQYF. The CDR3 DNA follows: TGTGCCAGCAGTTCCCCGAGCGGGCTTAGCACAGATACGCAGTATTTT.

This clonotype showed up just a few times. V usage is TRBV20-1 and J usage is TRBJ2-6, with a tentative D call TRBD1 (5 bases). The germline V gene encodes CDR1 DFQATT and CDR2 SNEGSKA (reference sequence). Deletions cut 0 bases from V and 2 bases from J, with 8 bases between. The CDR3 runs to 15 residues. CDR3 residues: CSARDSGPGANVLTF. CDR3 DNA sequence: TGCAGTGCTAGAGATTCAGGGCCTGGGGCCAACGTCCTGACTTTC.

V is TRBV7-2 and J is TRBJ1-3; D is unresolved. The CDR3 has 15 residues. Germline-derived CDR1 and CDR2 are SGHTA and FQGNSA. V lost 1 base and J lost 2, with 9 bases in between. DNA of the CDR3: TGTGCCAGCAGCTTAGAATGGGATCCTGGAAACACCATATATTTT. Its translation: CASSLEWDPGNTIYF.

The chain uses TRBV3-1 and TRBJ1-6; 7 bases line up with TRBD1. CDR1 LGHDT and CDR2 YNNKEL come from the germline V gene (reference sequence). The CDR3 has 15 amino acids. With V trimmed by 1 base and J by 10 bases, 7 bases remained unmatched. For the CDR3, the DNA is TGTGCCAGCAGCCAAGGTGGACAGGAAGACTCACCCCTCCACTTT. This gives the protein CASSQGGQEDSPLHF.

CDR3 DNA: TGTGCCAGCAGCTTGGGAGTCGGGGACAACACCGGGGAGCTGTTTTTT. Translated: CASSLGVGDNTGELFF. V and J are TRBV5-5 and TRBJ2-2; D possibly uses TRBD1 or TRBD2 (5 bases each). Looked up from germline, CDR1 is SGHKS and CDR2 is YYEKEE (reference sequence). V was trimmed by 0 bases and J by 2 bases, leaving 11 bases between them. This CDR3 has 16 amino acids.

This chain links TRBV4-1 with TRBJ2-5, with D uncertain. V lost 4 bases and J lost 4, with 13 bases in between. The CDR3 consists of 14 residues. Germline CDR1 and CDR2: MGHRA and YSYEKL. CDR3: CASSPETAPETQYF. CDR3 coding DNA: TGCGCCAGCAGCCCAGAGACGGCCCCAGAGACCCAGTACTTC.

This clonotype was recorded at least ten times. V gene TRBV29-1 combines with J gene TRBJ2-5; D unclear. This CDR3 has 11 residues. V was clipped by 3 bases and J by 5 bases, with 7 bases between them. Germline V gives CDR1 SQVTM, CDR2 ANQGSEA. CDR3 loop: CSVENSETQYF. For the CDR3, the DNA is TGCAGCGTTGAGAATAGCGAGACCCAGTACTTC.

This clonotype turned up a few times. This chain links TRBV27 with TRBJ2-2; maybe TRBD2 (5 bases). V lost 8 bases and J 6 bases, leaving 10 bases between the germline ends. The CDR3 runs to 12 residues. Germline loops: CDR1 MNHEY, CDR2 SMNVEV (reference sequence). The CDR3 sequence: CASGRVAGELFF. CDR3 nucleotide sequence: TGTGCCAGCGGGAGAGTAGCCGGGGAGCTGTTTTTT.

CDR3 bases: TGTGCCAGCATCCGAGGGACAAGCACAGATACGCAGTATTTT. Translated: CASIRGTSTDTQYF. This chain links TRBV11-2 with TRBJ2-3; a possible D gene is TRBD1 (6 bases). V was cut by 7 bases and J by 0 bases, with 11 bases left in between. The CDR3 covers 14 residues. Germline V gives CDR1 SGHAT, CDR2 FQNNGV.

Ten or more counts support this clonotype. V and J are TRBV12-3 or TRBV12-4 and TRBJ2-2; D may be TRBD2 (5 bases). The CDR3 consists of 15 residues. The ends were cut back, 6 bases at V and 0 bases at J, with 11 bases in the middle. The DNA of the CDR3 is TGTGCCAGCAGGGCGAGGGTTTCGAACACCGGGGAGCTGTTTTTT. It codes for CASRARVSNTGELFF.

The genes are TRBV28 and TRBJ2-7, with no clear D. This CDR3 spans 14 amino acids. Trimming pared 5 bases from V and 0 bases from J, leaving 11 bases between. Germline assignment: CDR1 MDHEN and CDR2 SYDVKM. CDR3 sequence (DNA): TGTGCCAGCAGTCCACCATTGAGCTCCTACGAGCAGTACGTC. The encoded protein is CASSPPLSSYEQYV.